These 2 T cell receptor beta chains originate from one sample sequenced in a study of identical twins (TCRdb year 2016). The protocol used for the library was 5' RACE. TCRdb names Illumina HiSeq 2000 as the instrument used. TCRdb reprocessed the public reads (quality trimming at Q25 with fastp, clone calling with MiXCR) and kept in-frame beta chains. Rows with a matching CDR3 protein are joined into one entry that keeps the most common DNA and genes. The sample table records under 250,000 distinct CDR3 sequences; approximately 7.9% of these occur just once. The ten largest clones add up to around 5.4% of the sample. The sample also formed part of further work on yellow fever vaccine responses in identical twins.

The sample comprised CD8+ T cells sorted from blood. The origin of the receptors is a woman aged 18-30 years in good health.

V and J are TRBV27 and TRBJ2-6; D is undetermined. Germline V gene sequence: CDR1 MNHEY, CDR2 SMNVEV (reference sequence). The CDR3 has 15 amino acids. V lost 5 bases to trimming and J lost 0 bases, with 8 bases between them. CDR3 sequence reads: CASSPLASGANVLTF. In nucleotides, the CDR3 is TGTGCCAGCAGTCCCCTTGCCTCTGGGGCCAACGTCCTGACTTTC.

This clonotype was seen at least ten times. The chain recombines TRBV5-1 with TRBJ1-2; no clear D. Trimming pared 0 bases from V and 0 bases from J, leaving 18 bases between. Germline values: CDR1 SGHRS, CDR2 YFSETQ. The CDR3 has 18 residues. CDR3 bases: TGCGCCAGCAGCTTGGACACGGGGTCGGCACCATCTAACTATGGCTACACCTTC. Its translation: CASSLDTGSAPSNYGYTF.